This T cell receptor (beta chain) was found in a study of control samples from healthy donors and cancer patients. Measured with immunoSEQ multiplex PCR; TCRdb has only the in-frame clones, and not every one. Here the sample spans approximately 69,000 clones, around nine tenths being singletons. Germline CDR1 MDHEN, CDR2 SYDVKM. The ends were cut back, 3 bases at V and 4 bases at J, with 6 bases in the middle. The CDR3 spans 12 residues. This clonotype was sampled from a man aged 55 to 70 with colorectal cancer. Sequencing used PBMCs. This sequence joins TRBV28 and TRBJ1-1; D is uncertain. This chain's CDR3 is CASSLRVTEAFF. The CDR3 DNA is TGTGCCAGCAGTTTGAGGGTCACTGAAGCTTTCTTT.